This T cell receptor beta chain was retrieved from a study of blood T cell repertoires in COVID-19. This CDR3 has 15 amino acids. V was clipped by 4 bases and J by 3 bases; unmatched bases: 9. The germline CDR1 and CDR2 sequences are MDHEN and SYDVKM. The count of this clone is one. Original data processing: Estimates of nucleated cell counts were drawn from the amplification of reference gene primers. Produced via immunoSEQ multiplex PCR; TCRdb's table is partial and in-frame only. D and trimming come from the DNA, and the V and J calls and clone size come from that table. This table has more than 60,000 clones, over 75% appearing once.

The V and J genes are TRBV28 and TRBJ2-7, with 7 positions matching TRBD2. The sequenced sample was peripheral blood. The TCR comes from a woman aged 55-70 years with COVID-19, enrolled during active disease. CDR3 nucleotide sequence: TGTGCCAGCAGTTCCCGTCCCGGGAGGATCTACGAGCAGTACTTC. Its protein is CASSSRPGRIYEQYF.